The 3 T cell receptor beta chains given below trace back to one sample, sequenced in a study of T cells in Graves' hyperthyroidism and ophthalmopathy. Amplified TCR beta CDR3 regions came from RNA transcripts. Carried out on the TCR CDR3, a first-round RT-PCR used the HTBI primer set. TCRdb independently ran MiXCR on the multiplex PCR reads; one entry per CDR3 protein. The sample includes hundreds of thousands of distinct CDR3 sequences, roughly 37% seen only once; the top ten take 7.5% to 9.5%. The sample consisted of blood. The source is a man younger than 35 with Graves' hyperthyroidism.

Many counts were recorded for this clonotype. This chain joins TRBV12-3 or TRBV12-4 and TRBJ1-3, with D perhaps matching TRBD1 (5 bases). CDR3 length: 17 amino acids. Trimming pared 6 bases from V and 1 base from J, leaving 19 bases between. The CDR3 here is CASRPSGKGESGNTIYF. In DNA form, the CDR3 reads TGTGCCAGCAGGCCCTCAGGGAAAGGGGAGTCTGGAAACACCATATATTTT.

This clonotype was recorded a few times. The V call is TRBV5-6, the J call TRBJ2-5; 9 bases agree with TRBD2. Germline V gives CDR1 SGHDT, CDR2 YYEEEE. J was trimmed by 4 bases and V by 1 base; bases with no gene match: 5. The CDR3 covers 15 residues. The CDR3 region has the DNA TGTGCCAGCAGCTTGTTCAGCGGGAGGATAGAGACCCAGTACTTC. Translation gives CASSLFSGRIETQYF.

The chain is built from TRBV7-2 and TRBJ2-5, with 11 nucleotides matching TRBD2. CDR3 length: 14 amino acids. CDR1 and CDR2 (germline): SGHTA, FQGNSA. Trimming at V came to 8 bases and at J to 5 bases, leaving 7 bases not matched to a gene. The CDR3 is CASARLAGWETQYF. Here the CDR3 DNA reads TGTGCCAGCGCTCGACTAGCGGGGTGGGAGACCCAGTACTTC.